This TCR beta chain emerged from a study of identical twins (dated by TCRdb to about 2016). Study-level background: The study deep-sequenced TCR alpha and beta repertoires from monozygotic twins, unrelated adults of various ages and cord blood to test whether fetal clonotypes persist. Replicate twin experiments were performed at different times using different library preparation protocols to rule out contamination.

Paper-wide results and their limitations: Because the same donors could not be followed over many years, conclusions were based on cross-sectional statistical analysis. Fewer insertions were carried by abundant cord blood beta clonotypes, a similar but weaker trend appeared in young adult naive repertoires, and no such trend appeared in memory repertoires. In monozygotic twins, out-of-frame TCR alpha sharing was systematically underestimated by recombination models, although the models agreed with sharing between unrelated individuals. The excess sharing between twins in beta out-of-frame sequences was weaker because fewer shared sequences reduced the signal-to-noise ratio. Compared with coincidental sharing between unrelated individuals, out-of-frame TCR alpha sequences shared between twins showed an excess of sequences with low generation probability. Invariant T cells such as MAIT and iNKT could partly confound zero-insertion analyses, although diverse VJ usage argued against such confounding for most clonotypes.

The CDR3 starts with the cysteine, ends with the phenylalanine, and has 16 residues. The kept DNA is CDR3 alone, 48 bases in frame from the first base. CDR1 is given as SGDLS and CDR2 as YYNGEE, both from the germline V gene. At the junction V is shortened by 4 bases and J by 2 bases; bases outside the gene matches: 9. Library generation was performed with 5' RACE. The reads were generated on an Illumina HiSeq 2000. A universal primer binding site was added through template switching, and the final cDNA carried a unique molecular identifier so that TCR cDNA molecules could be counted accurately. Specific primers in the conserved constant-segment region were used to synthesize first-strand cDNA for TCR alpha and beta chains. Each cDNA library was double barcoded, with a SMART-Mk sample barcode plus Illumina barcodes, to control for contamination. TruSeq adapter sequences, together with Illumina sample barcodes, were added in two successive PCR steps. The Illumina HiSeq platform was used with custom primers to sequence TCR alpha and beta cDNA libraries. The original methods were these. MiGEC processed the raw reads to extract unique molecular identifiers, while MiXCR was used to determine the CDR3 positions. Recombination models were inferred per individual with the repgenHMM and IGoR tools using an EM algorithm. The tcR package in R was used for shared clonotype analysis, with sharing normalized by the product of cloneset sizes. To study raw recombination free of thymic and clonal selection effects, out-of-frame nonproductive sequences were analyzed. Using fastp at Q25 and MiXCR, TCRdb reprocessed the public reads and kept productive beta chains. Here each entry gathers all rows of one CDR3 protein and keeps the most common genes and DNA. None of the V and J calls come from the authors' own analysis; TCRdb made them. The sample contains around 1.7 million distinct CDR3 sequences, about 30% of them found a single time. About 0.27% of the sample rests with the top ten.

This clonotype was picked up a small number of times. Its antigen target is currently unknown. Base qualities are missing; no much larger clone stands one base away. Every donor in the study was a healthy Caucasian. In this chain, TRBV9 is recombined with TRBJ2-3, with 8 middle bases fitting TRBD2. The specimen was cord blood. The clonotype was recovered from a newborn girl in good health. The CDR3 region: CASSFRSGSITDTQYF. The nucleotide sequence reads as follows: TGTGCCAGCAGCTTCCGAAGCGGGAGCATCACAGATACGCAGTATTTT.